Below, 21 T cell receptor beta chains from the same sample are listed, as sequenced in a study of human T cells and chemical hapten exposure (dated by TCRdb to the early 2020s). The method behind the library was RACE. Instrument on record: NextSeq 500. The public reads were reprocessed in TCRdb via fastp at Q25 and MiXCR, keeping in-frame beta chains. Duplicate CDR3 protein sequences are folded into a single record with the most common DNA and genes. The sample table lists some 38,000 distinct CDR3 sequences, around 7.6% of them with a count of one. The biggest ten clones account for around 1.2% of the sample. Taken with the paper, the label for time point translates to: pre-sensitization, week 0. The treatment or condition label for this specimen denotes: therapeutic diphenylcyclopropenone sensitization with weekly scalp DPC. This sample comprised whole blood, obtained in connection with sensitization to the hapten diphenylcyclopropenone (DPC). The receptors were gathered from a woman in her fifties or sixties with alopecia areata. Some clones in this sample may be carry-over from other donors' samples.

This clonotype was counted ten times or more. CDR3 loop: CASSPERVTQYF. The CDR3 nucleotides are TGTGCCAGCAGTCCGGAAAGGGTGACCCAGTACTTC. The chain combines TRBV27 with TRBJ2-5; D is ambiguous. V shed 5 bases and J shed 7 bases, with 11 bases lying between them. Per the germline V gene, CDR1 is MNHEY and CDR2 is SMNVEV (reference sequence). The CDR3 spans 12 residues.

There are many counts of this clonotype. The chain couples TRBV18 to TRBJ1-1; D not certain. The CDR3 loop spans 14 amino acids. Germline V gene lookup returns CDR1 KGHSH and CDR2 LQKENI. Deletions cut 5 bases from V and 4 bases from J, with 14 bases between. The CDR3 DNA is TGTGCCAGCTCAATAGAATCTGGGGTCACTGAAGCTTTCTTT. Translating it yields CASSIESGVTEAFF.

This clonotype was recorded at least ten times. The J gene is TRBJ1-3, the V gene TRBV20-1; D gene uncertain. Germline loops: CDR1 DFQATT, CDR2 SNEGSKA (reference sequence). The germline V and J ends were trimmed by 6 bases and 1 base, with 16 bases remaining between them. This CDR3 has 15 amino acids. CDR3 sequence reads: CSAYLGFGSGNTIYF. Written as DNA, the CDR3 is TGCAGTGCGTACCTGGGGTTTGGATCTGGAAACACCATATATTTT.

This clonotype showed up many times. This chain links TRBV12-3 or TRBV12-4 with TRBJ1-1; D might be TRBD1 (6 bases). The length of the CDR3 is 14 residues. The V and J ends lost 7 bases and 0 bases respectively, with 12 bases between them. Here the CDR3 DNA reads TGTGCCAGCACCCCGGGACACGTGAACACTGAAGCTTTCTTT. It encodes CASTPGHVNTEAFF.

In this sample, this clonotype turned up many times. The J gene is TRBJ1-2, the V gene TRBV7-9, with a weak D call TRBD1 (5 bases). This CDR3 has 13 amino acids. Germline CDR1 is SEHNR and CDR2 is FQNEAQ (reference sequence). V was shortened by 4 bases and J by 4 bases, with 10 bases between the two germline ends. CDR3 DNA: TGTGCCAGCAGCTCACCACAGGCCTATGGCTACACCTTC. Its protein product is CASSSPQAYGYTF.

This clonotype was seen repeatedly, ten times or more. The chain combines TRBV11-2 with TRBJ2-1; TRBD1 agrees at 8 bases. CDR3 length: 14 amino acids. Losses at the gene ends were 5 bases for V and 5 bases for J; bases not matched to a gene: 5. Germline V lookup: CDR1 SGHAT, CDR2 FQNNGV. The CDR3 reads CASSTRQGNNEQFF. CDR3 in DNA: TGTGCCAGCAGCACCCGACAGGGGAACAATGAGCAGTTCTTC.

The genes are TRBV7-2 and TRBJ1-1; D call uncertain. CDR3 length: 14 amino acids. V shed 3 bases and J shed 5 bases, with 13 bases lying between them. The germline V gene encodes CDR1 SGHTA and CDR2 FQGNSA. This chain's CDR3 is CASSFGRAKTEAFF. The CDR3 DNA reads TGTGCCAGCAGCTTTGGTAGGGCGAAGACTGAAGCTTTCTTT.

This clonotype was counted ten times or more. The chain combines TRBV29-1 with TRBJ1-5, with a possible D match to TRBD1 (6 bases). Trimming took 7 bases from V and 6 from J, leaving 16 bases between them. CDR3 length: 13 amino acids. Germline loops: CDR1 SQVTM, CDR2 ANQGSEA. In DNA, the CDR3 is TGCAGCGCAACAGGGCCCAGTGGTCAGCCCCAGCATTTT. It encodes CSATGPSGQPQHF.

The CDR3 nucleotides are TGCGCCAGCAGCCAAGTCCCCCTCCTGACTAGCGGAAGATACAATGAGCAGTTCTTC. Protein: CASSQVPLLTSGRYNEQFF. V is TRBV4-1 and J is TRBJ2-1; 9 positions agree with TRBD2. The CDR3 spans 19 residues. Germline V CDR1 and CDR2: MGHRA, YSYEKL. With 1 base clipped from V and 4 bases from J, the junction kept 14 bases outside the gene matches.

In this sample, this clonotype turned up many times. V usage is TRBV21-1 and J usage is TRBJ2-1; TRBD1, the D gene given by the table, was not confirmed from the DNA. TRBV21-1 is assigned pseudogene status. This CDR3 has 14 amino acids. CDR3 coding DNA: TGTGCCAGCACTCCCGGGCGAGAGTACAATGAGCAGTTCTTC. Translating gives CASTPGREYNEQFF.

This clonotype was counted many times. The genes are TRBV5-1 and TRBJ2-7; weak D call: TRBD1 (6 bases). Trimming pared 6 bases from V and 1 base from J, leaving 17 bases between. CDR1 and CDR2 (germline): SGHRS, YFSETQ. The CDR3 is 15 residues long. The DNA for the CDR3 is TGCGCCAGCACTAAAACAGGGACGTCATCCTACGAGCAGTACTTC. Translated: CASTKTGTSSYEQYF.

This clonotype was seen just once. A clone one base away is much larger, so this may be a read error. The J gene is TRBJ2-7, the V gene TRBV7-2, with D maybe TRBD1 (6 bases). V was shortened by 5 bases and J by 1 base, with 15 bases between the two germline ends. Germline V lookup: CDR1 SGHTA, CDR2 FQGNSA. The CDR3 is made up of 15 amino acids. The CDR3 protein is CASSARTESSYEQYF. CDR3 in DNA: TGTGCCAGCAGCGCCCGGACAGAGAGTTCCTACGAGCAGTACTTC.

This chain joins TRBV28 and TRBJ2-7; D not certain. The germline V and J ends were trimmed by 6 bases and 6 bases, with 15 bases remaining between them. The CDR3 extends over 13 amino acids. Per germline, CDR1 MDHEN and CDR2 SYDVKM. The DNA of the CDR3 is TGTGCCAGCAGCCCCATGGTGGGTGGCGAGCAGTACTTC. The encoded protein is CASSPMVGGEQYF.

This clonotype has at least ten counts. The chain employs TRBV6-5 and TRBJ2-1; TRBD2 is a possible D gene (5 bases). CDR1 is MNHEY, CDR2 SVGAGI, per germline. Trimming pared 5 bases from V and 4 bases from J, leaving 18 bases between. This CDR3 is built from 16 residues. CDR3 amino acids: CASSPQMGRGYNEQFF. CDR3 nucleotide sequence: TGTGCCAGCAGTCCCCAGATGGGGAGAGGATACAATGAGCAGTTCTTC.

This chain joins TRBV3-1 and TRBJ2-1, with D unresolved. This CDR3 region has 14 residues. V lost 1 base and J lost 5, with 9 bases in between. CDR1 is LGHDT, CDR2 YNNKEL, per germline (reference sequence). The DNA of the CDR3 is TGTGCCAGCAGCCAAGGGCTCGGGCACAATGAGCAGTTCTTC. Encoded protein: CASSQGLGHNEQFF.

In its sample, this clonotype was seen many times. The CDR3: CASSGEPNEQFF. The CDR3 DNA follows: TGTGCCAGCAGCGGAGAGCCGAATGAGCAGTTCTTC. The rearrangement uses TRBV21-1 and TRBJ2-1. TRBV21-1 is marked as a pseudogene. The CDR3 contains 12 residues.

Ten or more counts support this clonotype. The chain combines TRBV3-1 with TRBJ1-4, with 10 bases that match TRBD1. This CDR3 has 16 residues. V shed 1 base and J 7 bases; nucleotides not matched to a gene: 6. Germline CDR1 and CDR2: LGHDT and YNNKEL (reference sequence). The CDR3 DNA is TGTGCCAGCAGCCAAGGCTGGGACAGGGGTCGTGAAAAACTGTTTTTT. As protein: CASSQGWDRGREKLFF. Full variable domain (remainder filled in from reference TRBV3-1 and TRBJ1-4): DTAVSQTPKYLVTQMGNDKSIKCEQNLGHDTMYWYKQDSKKFLKIMFSYNNKELIINETVPNRFSPKSPDKAHLNLHINSLELGDSAVYFCASSQGWDRGREKLFFGSGTQLSVL.

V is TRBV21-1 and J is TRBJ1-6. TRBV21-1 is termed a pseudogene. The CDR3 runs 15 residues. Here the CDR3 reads CASHQRASYNSPLHF. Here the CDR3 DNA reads TGTGCCAGCCACCAGCGGGCATCCTATAATTCACCCCTCCACTTT.

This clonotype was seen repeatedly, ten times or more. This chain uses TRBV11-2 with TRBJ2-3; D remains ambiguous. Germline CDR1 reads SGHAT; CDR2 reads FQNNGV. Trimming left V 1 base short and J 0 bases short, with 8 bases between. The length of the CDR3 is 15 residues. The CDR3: CASSLAAPSTDTQYF. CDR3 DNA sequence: TGTGCCAGCAGCTTAGCAGCGCCTAGCACAGATACGCAGTATTTT.

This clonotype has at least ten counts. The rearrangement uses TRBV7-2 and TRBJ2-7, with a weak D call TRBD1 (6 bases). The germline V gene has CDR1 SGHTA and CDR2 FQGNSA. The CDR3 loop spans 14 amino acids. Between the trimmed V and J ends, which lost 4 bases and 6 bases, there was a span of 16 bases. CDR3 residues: CASSSQTGLAEQYF. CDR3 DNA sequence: TGTGCCAGCAGCTCTCAGACAGGTCTGGCCGAGCAGTACTTC.

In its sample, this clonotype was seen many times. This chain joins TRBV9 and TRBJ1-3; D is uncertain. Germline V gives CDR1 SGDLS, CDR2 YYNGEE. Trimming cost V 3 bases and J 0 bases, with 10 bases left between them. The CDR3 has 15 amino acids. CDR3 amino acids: CASSAGGVSGNTIYF. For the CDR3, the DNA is TGTGCCAGCAGCGCAGGAGGTGTCTCTGGAAACACCATATATTTT.